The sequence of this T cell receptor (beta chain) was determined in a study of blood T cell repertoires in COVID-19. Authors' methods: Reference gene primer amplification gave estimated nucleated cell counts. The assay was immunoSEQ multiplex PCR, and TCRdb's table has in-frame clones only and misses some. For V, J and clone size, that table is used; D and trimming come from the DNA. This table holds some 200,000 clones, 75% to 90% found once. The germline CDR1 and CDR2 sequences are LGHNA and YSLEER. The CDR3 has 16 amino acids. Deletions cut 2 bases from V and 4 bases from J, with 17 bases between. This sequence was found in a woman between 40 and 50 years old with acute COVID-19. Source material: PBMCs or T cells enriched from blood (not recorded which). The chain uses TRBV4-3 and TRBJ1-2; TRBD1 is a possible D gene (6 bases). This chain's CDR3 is CASSQRLRDTLYGYTF. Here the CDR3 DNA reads TGCGCCAGCAGCCAACGCCTCAGGGACACCCTCTATGGCTACACCTTC.